The following is a T cell receptor beta chain sequence with its context. Its antigen is not identified. The data are from a study of T-cell memory formation after mild COVID-19. Trimming cost V 1 base and J 7 bases, with 10 bases left between them. The length of the CDR3 is 13 residues. TCRdb re-analysed the 5' RACE reads in MiXCR, keeping a single row per CDR3 protein. The table has around 90,000 distinct CDR3 sequences, around 13% seen once. Study results and caveats: SARS-CoV-2 specificity of second-wave clones peaking day 37 was unconfirmed. Clones that contracted clustered mainly in CM and EM if CD4+ and in EMRA if CD8+.

The chain uses TRBV12-3 or TRBV12-4 and TRBJ2-5; TRBD2 might be the D (6 bases). The sample taken for sequencing was PBMCs or a T cell subset sorted from them (not recorded which). This clonotype originated in an adult woman who had mild COVID-19 (a few samples of this study predate the infection). Cell type and time point are not known. This chain's CDR3 is CASSLGVGGTQYF. DNA for the CDR3: TGTGCCAGCAGTTTAGGAGTGGGAGGGACCCAGTACTTC.